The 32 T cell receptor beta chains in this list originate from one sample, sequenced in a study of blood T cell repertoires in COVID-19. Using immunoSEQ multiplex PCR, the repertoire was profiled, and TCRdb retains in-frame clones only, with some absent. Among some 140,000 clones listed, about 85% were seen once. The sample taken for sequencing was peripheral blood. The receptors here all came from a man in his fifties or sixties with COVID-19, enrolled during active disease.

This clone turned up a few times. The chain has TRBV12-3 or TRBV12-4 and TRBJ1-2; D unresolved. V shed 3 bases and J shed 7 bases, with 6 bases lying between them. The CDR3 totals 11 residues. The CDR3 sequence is CASSFWSGYTF. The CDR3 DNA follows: TGTGCCAGCAGTTTTTGGAGTGGCTACACCTTC.

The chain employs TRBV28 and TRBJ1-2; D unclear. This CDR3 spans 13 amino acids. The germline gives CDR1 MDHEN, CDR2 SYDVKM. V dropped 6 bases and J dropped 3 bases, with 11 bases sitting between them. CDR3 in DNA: TGTGCCAGCAGAACCGGTAGTGACTATGGCTACACCTTC. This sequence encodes CASRTGSDYGYTF.

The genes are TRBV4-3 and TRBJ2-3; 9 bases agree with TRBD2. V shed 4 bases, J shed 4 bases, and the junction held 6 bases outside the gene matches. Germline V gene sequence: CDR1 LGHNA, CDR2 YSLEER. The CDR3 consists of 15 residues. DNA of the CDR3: TGCGCCAGCAGCCTTAGCGGGAGTGACGCAGATACGCAGTATTTT. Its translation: CASSLSGSDADTQYF.

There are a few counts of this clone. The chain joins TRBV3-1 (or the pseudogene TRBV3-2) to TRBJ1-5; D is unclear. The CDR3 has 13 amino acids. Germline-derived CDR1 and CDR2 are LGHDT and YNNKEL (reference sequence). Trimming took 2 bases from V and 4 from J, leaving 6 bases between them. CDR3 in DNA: TGTGCCAGCAGCCAACGGGAAAATCAGCCCCAGCATTTT. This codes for CASSQRENQPQHF.

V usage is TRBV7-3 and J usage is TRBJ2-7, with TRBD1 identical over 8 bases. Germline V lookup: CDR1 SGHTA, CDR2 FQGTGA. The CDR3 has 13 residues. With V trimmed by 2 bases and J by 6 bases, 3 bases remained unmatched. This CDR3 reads CASSLGTGLEQYF. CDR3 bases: TGTGCCAGCAGCTTAGGGACAGGACTCGAGCAGTACTTC.

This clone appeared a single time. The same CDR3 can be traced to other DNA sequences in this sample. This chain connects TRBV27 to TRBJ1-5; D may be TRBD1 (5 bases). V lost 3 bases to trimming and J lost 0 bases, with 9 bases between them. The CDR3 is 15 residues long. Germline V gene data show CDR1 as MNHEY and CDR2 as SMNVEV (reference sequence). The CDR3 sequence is CASSFGGGSNQPQHF. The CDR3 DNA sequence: TGTGCCAGCAGTTTTGGGGGGGGTAGCAATCAGCCCCAGCATTTT.

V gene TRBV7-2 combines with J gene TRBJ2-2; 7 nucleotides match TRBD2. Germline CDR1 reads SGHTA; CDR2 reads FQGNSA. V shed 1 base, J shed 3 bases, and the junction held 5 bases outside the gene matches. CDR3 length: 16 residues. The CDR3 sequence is CASSLGGGGYTGELFF. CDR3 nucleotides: TGTGCCAGCAGCTTAGGGGGCGGGGGATACACCGGGGAGCTGTTTTTT.

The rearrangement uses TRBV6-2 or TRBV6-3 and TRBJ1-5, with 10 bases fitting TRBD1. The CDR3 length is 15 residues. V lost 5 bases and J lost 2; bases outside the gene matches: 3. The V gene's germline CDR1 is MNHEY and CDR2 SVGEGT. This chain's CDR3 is CASSQGTGGNQPQHF. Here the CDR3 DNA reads TGTGCCAGCAGTCAAGGGACAGGGGGCAATCAGCCCCAGCATTTT.

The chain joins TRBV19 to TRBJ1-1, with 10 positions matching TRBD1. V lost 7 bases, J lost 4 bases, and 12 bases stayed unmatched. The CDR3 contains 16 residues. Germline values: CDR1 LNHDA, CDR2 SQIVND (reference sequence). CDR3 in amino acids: CASTPGDRGSGTEAFF. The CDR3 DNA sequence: TGTGCCAGTACCCCCGGGGACAGGGGATCCGGCACTGAAGCTTTCTTT.

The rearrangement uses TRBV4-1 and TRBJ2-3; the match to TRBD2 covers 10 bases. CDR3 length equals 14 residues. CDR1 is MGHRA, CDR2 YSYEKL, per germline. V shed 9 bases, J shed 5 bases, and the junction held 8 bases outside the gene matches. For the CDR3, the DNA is TGCGCCAGTTCGCTAGCGGGAGAGAGAGATACGCAGTATTTT. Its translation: CASSLAGERDTQYF.

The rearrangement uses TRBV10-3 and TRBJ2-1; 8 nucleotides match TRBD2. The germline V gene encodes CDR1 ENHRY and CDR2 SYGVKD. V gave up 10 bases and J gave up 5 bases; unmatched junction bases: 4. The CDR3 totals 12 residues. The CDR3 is CATAGANNEQFF. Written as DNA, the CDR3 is TGTGCCACAGCGGGGGCGAACAATGAGCAGTTCTTC.

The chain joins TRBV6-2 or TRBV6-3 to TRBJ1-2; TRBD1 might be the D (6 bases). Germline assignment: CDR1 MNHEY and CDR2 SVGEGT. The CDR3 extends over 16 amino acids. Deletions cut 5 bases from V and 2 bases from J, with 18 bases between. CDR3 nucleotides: TGTGCCAGCAGTCGAGGGGACAATTTATGGAACTATGGCTACACCTTC. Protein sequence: CASSRGDNLWNYGYTF.

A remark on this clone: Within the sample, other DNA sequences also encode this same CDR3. The CDR3 reads CASSRDRANTEAFF. CDR3 coding DNA: TGTGCCAGCAGCCGGGACAGGGCGAACACTGAAGCTTTCTTT. V is TRBV5-6 and J is TRBJ1-1; 9 nucleotides line up with TRBD1. V lost 4 bases, J lost 1 base, and 2 bases stayed unmatched. The CDR3 consists of 14 residues. The germline V gene has CDR1 SGHDT and CDR2 YYEEEE. Drawing the rest from reference TRBV5-6 and TRBJ1-1, the complete variable domain is DAGVTQSPTHLIKTRGQQVTLRCSPKSGHDTVSWYQQALGQGPQFIFQYYEEEERQRGNFPDRFSGHQFPNYSSELNVNALLLGDSALYLCASSRDRANTEAFFGQGTRLTVV.

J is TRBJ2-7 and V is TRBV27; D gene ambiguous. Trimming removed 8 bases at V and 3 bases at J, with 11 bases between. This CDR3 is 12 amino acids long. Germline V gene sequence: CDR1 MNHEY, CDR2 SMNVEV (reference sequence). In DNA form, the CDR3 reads TGTGCCAGCGGGCGCCAAGGCTACGAGCAGTACTTC. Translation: CASGRQGYEQYF.

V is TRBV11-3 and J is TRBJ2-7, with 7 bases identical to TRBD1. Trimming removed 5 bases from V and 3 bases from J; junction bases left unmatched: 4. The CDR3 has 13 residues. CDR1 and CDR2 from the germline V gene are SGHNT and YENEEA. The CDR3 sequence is CASSQGQIYEQYF. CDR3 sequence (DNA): TGTGCCAGCAGCCAGGGACAGATCTACGAGCAGTACTTC.

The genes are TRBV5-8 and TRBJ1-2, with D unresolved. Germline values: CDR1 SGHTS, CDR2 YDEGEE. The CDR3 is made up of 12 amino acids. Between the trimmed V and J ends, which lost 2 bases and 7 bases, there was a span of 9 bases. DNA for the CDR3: TGTGCCAGCAGCTTCGATCTCGGTGGCTACACCTTC. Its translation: CASSFDLGGYTF.

CDR3 sequence reads: CASSYTQGAGTDTQYF. CDR3 bases: TGTGCCAGCAGTTACACACAGGGGGCTGGGACAGATACGCAGTATTTT. The V call is TRBV6-5, the J call TRBJ2-3; TRBD1 agrees at 9 bases. The V segment lost 2 bases and the J segment 3 bases; nucleotides outside the gene matches: 6. Germline loops: CDR1 MNHEY, CDR2 SVGAGI. The CDR3 is 16 residues long.

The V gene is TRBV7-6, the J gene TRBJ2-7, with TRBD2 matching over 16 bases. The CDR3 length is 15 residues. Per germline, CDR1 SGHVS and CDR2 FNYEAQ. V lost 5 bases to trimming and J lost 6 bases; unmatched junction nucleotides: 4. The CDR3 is CASSTGTSGGAEQYF. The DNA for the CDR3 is TGTGCCAGCAGCACGGGGACTAGCGGGGGGGCCGAGCAGTACTTC.

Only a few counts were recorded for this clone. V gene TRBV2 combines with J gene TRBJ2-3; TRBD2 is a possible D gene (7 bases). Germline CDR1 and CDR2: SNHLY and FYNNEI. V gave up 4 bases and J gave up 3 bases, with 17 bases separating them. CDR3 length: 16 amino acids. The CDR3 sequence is CASSGGSGTRTDTQYF. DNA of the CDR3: TGTGCCAGCAGTGGAGGCAGCGGGACAAGGACAGATACGCAGTATTTT.

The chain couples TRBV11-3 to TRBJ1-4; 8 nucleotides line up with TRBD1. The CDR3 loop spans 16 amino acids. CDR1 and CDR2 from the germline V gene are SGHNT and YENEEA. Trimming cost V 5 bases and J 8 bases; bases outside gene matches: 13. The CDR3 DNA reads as TGTGCCAGCAGCCCAGGGACGGGACAGGCTATGGAAAAACTGTTTTTT. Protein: CASSPGTGQAMEKLFF. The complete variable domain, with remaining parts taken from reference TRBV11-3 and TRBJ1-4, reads EAGVVQSPRYKIIEKKQPVAFWCNPISGHNTLYWYLQNLGQGPELLIRYENEEAVDDSQLPKDRFSAERLKGVDSTLKIQPAELGDSAVYLCASSPGTGQAMEKLFFGSGTQLSVL.

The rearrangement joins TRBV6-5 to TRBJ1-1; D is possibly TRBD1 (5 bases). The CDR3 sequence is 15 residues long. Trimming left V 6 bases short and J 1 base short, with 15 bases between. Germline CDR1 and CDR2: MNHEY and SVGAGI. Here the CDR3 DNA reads TGTGCCAGCAGCTCAAGAACCGGGGGGAACACTGAAGCTTTCTTT. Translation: CASSSRTGGNTEAFF.

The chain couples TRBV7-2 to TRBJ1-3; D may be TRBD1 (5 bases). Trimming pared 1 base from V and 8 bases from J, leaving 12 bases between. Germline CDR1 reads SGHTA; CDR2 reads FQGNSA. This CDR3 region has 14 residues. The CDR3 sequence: CASSLGQGGHTIYF. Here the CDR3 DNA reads TGTGCCAGCAGCTTAGGCCAGGGTGGTCACACCATATATTTT. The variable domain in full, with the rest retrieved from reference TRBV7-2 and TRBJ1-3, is GAGVSQSPSNKVTEKGKDVELRCDPISGHTALYWYRQSLGQGLEFLIYFQGNSAPDKSGLPSDRFSAERTGGSVSTLTIQRTQQEDSAVYLCASSLGQGGHTIYFGEGSWLTVV.

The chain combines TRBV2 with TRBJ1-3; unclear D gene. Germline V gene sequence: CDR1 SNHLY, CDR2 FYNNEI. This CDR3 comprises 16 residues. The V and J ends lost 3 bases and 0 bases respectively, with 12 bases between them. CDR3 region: CASSEEGLASGNTIYF. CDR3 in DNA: TGTGCCAGCAGTGAGGAGGGCTTGGCCTCTGGAAACACCATATATTTT.

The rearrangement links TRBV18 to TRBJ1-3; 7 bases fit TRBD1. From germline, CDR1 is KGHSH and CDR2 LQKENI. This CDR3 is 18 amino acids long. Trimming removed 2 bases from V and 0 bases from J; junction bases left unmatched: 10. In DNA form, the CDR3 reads TGTGCCAGCTCACCATCTGGACAGGCTCTTAGCTCTGGAAACACCATATATTTT. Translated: CASSPSGQALSSGNTIYF.

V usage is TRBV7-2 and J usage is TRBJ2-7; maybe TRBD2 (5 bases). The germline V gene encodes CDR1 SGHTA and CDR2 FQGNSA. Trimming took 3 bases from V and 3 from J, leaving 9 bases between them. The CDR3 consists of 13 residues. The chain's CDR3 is CASSFRGGYEQYF. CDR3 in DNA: TGTGCCAGCAGCTTCCGGGGTGGCTACGAGCAGTACTTC.

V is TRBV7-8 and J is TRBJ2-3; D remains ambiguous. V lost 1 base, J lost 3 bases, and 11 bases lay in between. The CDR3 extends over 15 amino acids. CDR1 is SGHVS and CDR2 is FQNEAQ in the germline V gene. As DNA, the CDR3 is TGTGCCAGCAGCTTAGTCCCCTTGTTGACAGATACGCAGTATTTT. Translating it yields CASSLVPLLTDTQYF.

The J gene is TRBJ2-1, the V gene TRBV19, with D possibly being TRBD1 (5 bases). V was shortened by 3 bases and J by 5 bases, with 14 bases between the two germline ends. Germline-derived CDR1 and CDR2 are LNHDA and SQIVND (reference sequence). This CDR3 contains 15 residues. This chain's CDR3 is CASSIWGQSHNEQFF. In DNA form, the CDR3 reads TGTGCCAGTAGTATTTGGGGCCAGTCCCACAATGAGCAGTTCTTC.

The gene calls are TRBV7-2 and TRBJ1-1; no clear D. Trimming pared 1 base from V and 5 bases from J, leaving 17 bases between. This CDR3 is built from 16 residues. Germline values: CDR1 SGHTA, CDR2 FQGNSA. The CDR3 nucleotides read TGTGCCAGCAGCTTAGGAGAGGCCAGCCTGAGGACTGAAGCTTTCTTT. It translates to CASSLGEASLRTEAFF.

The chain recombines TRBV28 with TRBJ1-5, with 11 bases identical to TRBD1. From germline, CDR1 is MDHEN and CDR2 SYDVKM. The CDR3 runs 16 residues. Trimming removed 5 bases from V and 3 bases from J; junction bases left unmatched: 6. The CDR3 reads CASSPRGQGDNQPQHF. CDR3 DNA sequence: TGTGCCAGCAGTCCCAGGGGACAGGGGGACAATCAGCCCCAGCATTTT. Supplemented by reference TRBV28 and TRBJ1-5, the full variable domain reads DVKVTQSSRYLVKRTGEKVFLECVQDMDHENMFWYRQDPGLGLRLIYFSYDVKMKEKGDIPEGYSVSREKKERFSLILESASTNQTSMYLCASSPRGQGDNQPQHFGDGTRLSIL.

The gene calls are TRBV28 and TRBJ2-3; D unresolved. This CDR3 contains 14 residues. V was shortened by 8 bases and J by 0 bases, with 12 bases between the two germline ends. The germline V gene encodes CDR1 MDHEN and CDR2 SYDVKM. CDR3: CASSPHSSTDTQYF. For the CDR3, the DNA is TGTGCCAGCTCCCCCCACAGCAGCACAGATACGCAGTATTTT.

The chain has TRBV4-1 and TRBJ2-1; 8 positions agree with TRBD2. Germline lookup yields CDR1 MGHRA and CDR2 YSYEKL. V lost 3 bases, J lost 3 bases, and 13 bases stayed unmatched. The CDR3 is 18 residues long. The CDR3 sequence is CASSQAGGAGGRYNEQFF. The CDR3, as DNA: TGCGCCAGCAGCCAGGCCGGAGGCGCGGGAGGACGCTACAATGAGCAGTTCTTC.

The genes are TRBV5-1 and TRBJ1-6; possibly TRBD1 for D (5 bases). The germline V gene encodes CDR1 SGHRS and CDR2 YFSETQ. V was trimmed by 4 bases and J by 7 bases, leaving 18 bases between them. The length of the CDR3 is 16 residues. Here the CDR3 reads CASSLQTAGYNSPLHF. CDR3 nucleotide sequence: TGCGCCAGCAGCCTACAGACAGCGGGATACAATTCACCCCTCCACTTT.